This TCR beta chain appears in the sequencing data of a study of beta chain features in type 1 diabetes. Across the study: No age, gender or cell yield differences were seen between patients and healthy donors. Examination covered almost 110,000,000 sorted cells spanning all samples.

Germline V gene data show CDR1 as GTSNPN and CDR2 as SVGIG (reference sequence). V lost 0 bases and J lost 6, with 7 bases in between. CDR3 length: 12 amino acids. Isolation of CD4+ naive, central memory, regulatory and stem cell-like memory cells was achieved by sorting via CD45RO/CCR7/CD25/CD127/CD95/CD27. The study's findings and limits: HLA effects on TCRB rearrangement stayed unresolved here. Among patients with Type 1 diabetes, TCRB CDR3s were moderately but significantly shorter in every one of the four CD4+ subsets.

As concerns this clone: Antigen unknown. This specimen includes other DNA sequences encoding the same CDR3.

Sequencing targeted expressed TCRB transcripts, as all isolated RNA had been reverse transcribed. Generated by immunoSEQ multiplex PCR, the TCRdb table keeps only in-frame clones and is missing some. There are some 350,000 clones in the sample; roughly 9.8% occur only once, and about 0.64% lies in the top ten. The sequence came from a man aged 25 to 40 with type 1 diabetes. The sequenced material came from central memory CD4+ T cells from blood. The chain combines TRBV30 with TRBJ2-3; D is unclear. This CDR3 reads CAWSVLADTQYF. In nucleotides, the CDR3 is TGTGCCTGGAGTGTTTTGGCTGATACGCAGTATTTT.